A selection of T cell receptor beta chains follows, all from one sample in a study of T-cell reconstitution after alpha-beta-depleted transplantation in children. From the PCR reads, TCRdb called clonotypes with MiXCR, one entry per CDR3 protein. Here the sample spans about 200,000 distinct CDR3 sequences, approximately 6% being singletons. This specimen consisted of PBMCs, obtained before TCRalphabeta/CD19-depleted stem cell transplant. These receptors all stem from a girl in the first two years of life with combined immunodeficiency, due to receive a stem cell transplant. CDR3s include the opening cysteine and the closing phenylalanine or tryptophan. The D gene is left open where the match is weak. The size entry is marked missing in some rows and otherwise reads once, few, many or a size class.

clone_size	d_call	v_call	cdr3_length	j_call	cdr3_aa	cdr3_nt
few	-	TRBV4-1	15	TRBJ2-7	CASSQLVLGAYEQYF	TGCGCCAGCAGCCAACTTGTATTGGGAGCCTACGAGCAGTACTTC
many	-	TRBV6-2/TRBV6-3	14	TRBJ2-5	CASSFQGRLETQYF	TGTGCCAGCAGTTTTCAGGGACGATTGGAGACCCAGTACTTC
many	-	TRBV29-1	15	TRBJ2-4	CSVAPGGSPTNIQYF	TGCAGCGTTGCCCCAGGCGGCAGCCCGACAAACATTCAGTACTTC
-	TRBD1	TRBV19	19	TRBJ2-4	CASSIQLRTGGAGKNIQYF	TGTGCCAGTAGTATCCAGCTACGGACAGGGGGCGCCGGCAAAAACATTCAGTACTTC
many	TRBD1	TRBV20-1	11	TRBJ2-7	CSAEGGHEQYF	TGCAGTGCTGAAGGGGGCCACGAGCAGTACTTC
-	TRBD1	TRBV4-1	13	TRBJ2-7	CASRGTGVYEQYF	TGCGCGTCTAGAGGGACAGGGGTCTACGAGCAGTACTTC
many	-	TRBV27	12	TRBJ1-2	CASRGMGDGYTF	TGTGCCAGCAGAGGTATGGGGGATGGCTACACCTTC
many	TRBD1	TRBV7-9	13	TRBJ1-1	CASSPTGETEAFF	TGTGCCAGCAGCCCGACAGGGGAGACTGAAGCTTTCTTT
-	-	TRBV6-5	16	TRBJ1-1	CASSYSSGLSLTEAFF	TGTGCCAGCAGTTACTCTTCGGGTCTGAGTCTCACTGAAGCTTTCTTT
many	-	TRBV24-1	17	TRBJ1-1	CATSDPRWGDQNTEAFF	TGTGCCACCAGTGACCCCCGCTGGGGTGATCAGAACACTGAAGCTTTCTTT
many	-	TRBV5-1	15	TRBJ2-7	CASSLYVQRGYEQYF	TGCGCCAGCAGCTTGTATGTACAGAGGGGTTACGAGCAGTACTTC
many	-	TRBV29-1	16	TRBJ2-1	CSVPSLVRDPHNEQFF	TGCAGCGTTCCAAGTTTGGTTAGAGATCCTCACAATGAGCAGTTCTTC
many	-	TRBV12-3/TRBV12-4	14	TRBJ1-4	CASSEGQINEKLFF	TGTGCCAGCTCAGAGGGGCAGATTAATGAAAAACTGTTTTTT
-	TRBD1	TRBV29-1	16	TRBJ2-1	CSVERADRSIYNEQFF	TGCAGCGTTGAAAGGGCGGACAGGTCGATCTACAATGAGCAGTTCTTC
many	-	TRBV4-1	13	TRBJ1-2	CASSLGTTDGYTF	TGCGCCAGCAGCCTAGGGACAACGGATGGCTACACCTTC
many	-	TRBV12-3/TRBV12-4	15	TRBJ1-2	CASSLGTRANYGYTF	TGTGCCAGCAGTTTAGGGACCAGAGCTAACTATGGCTACACCTTC
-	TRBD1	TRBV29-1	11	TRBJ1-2	CSARTGEGYTF	TGCAGCGCTAGAACAGGGGAAGGCTACACCTTC
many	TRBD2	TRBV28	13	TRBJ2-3	CASGLAGVDTQYF	TGTGCCAGCGGACTAGCGGGAGTAGATACGCAGTATTTT
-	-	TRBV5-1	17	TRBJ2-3	CASSEKTTSSYTDTQYF	TGCGCCAGCAGCGAGAAAACGACTAGTAGTTACACAGATACGCAGTATTTT
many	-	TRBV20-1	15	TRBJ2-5	CSAQSHPKVKETQYF	TGCAGTGCCCAATCACACCCGAAGGTTAAAGAGACCCAGTACTTC
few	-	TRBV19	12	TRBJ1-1	CASEGGSFEAFF	TGTGCCAGCGAGGGGGGGAGTTTCGAAGCTTTCTTT
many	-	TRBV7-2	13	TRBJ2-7	CASTTDQFYEQYF	TGTGCCAGCACCACGGACCAATTCTACGAGCAGTACTTC
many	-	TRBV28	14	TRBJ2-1	CATEEGQDYNEQFF	TGTGCCACCGAGGAGGGGCAAGATTACAATGAGCAGTTCTTC
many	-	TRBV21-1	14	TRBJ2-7	CASSKFLGYYEQYF	TGTGCCAGCAGCAAATTTCTAGGGTACTACGAGCAGTACTTC
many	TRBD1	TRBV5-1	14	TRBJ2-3	CASSATGAPDTQYF	TGCGCCAGCAGCGCTACAGGGGCCCCAGATACGCAGTATTTT
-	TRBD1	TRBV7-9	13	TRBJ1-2	CASRTGQGNGYTF	TGTGCCAGCAGGACGGGACAGGGAAATGGCTACACCTTC
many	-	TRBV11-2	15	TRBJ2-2	CASSLQGMDTGELFF	TGTGCCAGCAGCTTACAGGGGATGGACACCGGGGAGCTGTTTTTT
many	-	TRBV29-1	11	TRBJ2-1	CSVELYNEQFF	TGCAGCGTTGAATTGTACAATGAGCAGTTCTTC
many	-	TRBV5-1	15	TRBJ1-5	CASSLRGMADQPQHF	TGCGCCAGCAGCTTGCGGGGTATGGCTGATCAGCCCCAGCATTTT
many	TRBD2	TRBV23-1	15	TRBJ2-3	CASSQSSGRADTQYF	TGCGCCAGCAGTCAGTCCAGCGGGAGGGCAGATACGCAGTATTTT
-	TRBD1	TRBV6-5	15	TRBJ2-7	CASSYSGQGRYEQYF	TGTGCCAGCAGTTACTCCGGACAGGGAAGGTACGAGCAGTACTTC
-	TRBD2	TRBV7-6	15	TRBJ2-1	CASSARLARFNEQFF	TGTGCCAGCAGCGCTCGACTAGCTCGCTTCAATGAGCAGTTCTTC
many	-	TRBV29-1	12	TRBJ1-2	CSVDADTYGYTF	TGCAGCGTTGACGCGGACACCTATGGCTACACCTTC
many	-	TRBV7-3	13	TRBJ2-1	CASSLTGTGEQFF	TGTGCCAGCAGCTTAACGGGGACGGGTGAGCAGTTCTTC
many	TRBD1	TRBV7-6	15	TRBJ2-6	CASSPTGVGANVLTF	TGTGCCAGCAGTCCCACAGGGGTTGGGGCCAACGTCCTGACTTTC
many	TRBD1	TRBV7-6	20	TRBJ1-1	CASSLEVGSPPGQGNTEAFF	TGTGCCAGCAGCTTAGAAGTCGGGAGTCCACCGGGACAGGGGAACACTGAAGCTTTCTTT
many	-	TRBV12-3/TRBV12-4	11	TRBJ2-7	CASSEGHEQYF	TGTGCCAGCAGCGAAGGGCACGAGCAGTACTTC
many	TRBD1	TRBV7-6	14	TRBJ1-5	CASSDRVGNQPQHF	TGTGCCAGCAGCGACAGGGTCGGAAATCAGCCCCAGCATTTT
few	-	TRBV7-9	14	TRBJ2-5	CASTQLAGWETQYF	TGTGCCAGCACCCAACTCGCAGGGTGGGAGACCCAGTACTTC
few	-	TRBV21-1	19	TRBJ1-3	CASSKQPSHGGRFGNTIYF	TGTGCCAGCAGCAAACAACCCTCTCATGGGGGGCGCTTTGGAAACACCATATATTTT
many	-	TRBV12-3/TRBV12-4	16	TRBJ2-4	CASSLWPGLAKNIQYF	TGTGCCAGCAGTTTATGGCCAGGACTAGCCAAAAACATTCAGTACTTC
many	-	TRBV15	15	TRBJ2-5	CATSSVAGDQETQYF	TGTGCCACCAGCTCGGTTGCAGGGGACCAAGAGACCCAGTACTTC
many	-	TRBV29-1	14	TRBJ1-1	CSVELLVGNTEAFF	TGCAGCGTTGAACTTTTGGTGGGAAACACTGAAGCTTTCTTT
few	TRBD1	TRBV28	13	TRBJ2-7	CASSETGLVEQYF	TGTGCCAGCAGTGAGACAGGGCTGGTCGAGCAGTACTTC
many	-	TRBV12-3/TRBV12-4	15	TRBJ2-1	CASSLGPSSYNEQFF	TGTGCCAGCAGTTTAGGCCCCAGCTCCTACAATGAGCAGTTCTTC
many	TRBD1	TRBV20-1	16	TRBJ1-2	CSARDGTGTGVGGYTF	TGCAGTGCTAGAGATGGGACCGGGACAGGAGTAGGAGGCTACACCTTC
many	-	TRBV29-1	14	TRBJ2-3	CSVVFVRVTDTQYF	TGCAGCGTTGTATTCGTGAGGGTCACAGATACGCAGTATTTT
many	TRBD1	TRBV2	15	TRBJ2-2	CASSNTGVRDGELFF	TGTGCCAGCAGTAATACAGGGGTCCGGGACGGGGAGCTGTTTTTT
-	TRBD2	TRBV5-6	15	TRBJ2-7	CASSSGLAENYEQYF	TGTGCCAGCAGCTCAGGACTAGCGGAAAACTACGAGCAGTACTTC
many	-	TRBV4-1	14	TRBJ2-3	CASSQVMSEDTQYF	TGCGCCAGCAGCCAAGTAATGAGCGAAGATACGCAGTATTTT